This is a list of T cell receptor beta chains from one sample in a study of T cell repertoires in cytomegalovirus infection. One entry per CDR3 protein, called by TCRdb with MiXCR from the reads. The sample records around 530,000 distinct CDR3 sequences, around a quarter being singletons. The sequenced sample consisted of PBMCs. The source of these receptors is a human donor in good health (CMV status not recorded). Some clones in this sample may be carry-over from other donors' samples. Each CDR3 is given with its conserved first and last residue. The D gene is left open where the match is weak. Only part of the rows carry a size: once, few, many, or a class if the clone is expanded.

j_call v_call clone_size d_call cdr3_nt cdr3_aa
TRBJ1-6 TRBV7-8 many NA TGTGCCAGCAGTAGTCCGGGACCCATGGGTTCACCCCTCCACTTT CASSSPGPMGSPLHF
TRBJ1-2 TRBV28 NA NA TGTGCCAGCAGTTTAACCGGGCTTAACTATGGCTACACCTTC CASSLTGLNYGYTF
TRBJ2-3 TRBV10-3 few TRBD2 TGTGCCATCAGTGGGACTAGCGGGAGGGCCTTGCTAGATACGCAGTATTTT CAISGTSGRALLDTQYF
TRBJ2-3 TRBV28 NA TRBD2 TGTGCCAGCAGTTTATCCTGGGGGCTAGCGGGAGGGCCGGATACGCAGTATTTT CASSLSWGLAGGPDTQYF
TRBJ2-5 TRBV6-2/TRBV6-3 many NA TGTGCCAGCAGACGACGACAGAGCCAAGAGACCCAGTACTTC CASRRRQSQETQYF
TRBJ2-5 TRBV7-2 many TRBD1 TGTGCCAGCAGCTTGAGGGGGCGTCAATTCCAGTACTTC CASSLRGRQFQYF
TRBJ2-1 TRBV18 few NA TGTGCCAGCTCACCACCCAGCAGCTCCTACAATGAGCAGTTCTTC CASSPPSSSYNEQFF
TRBJ1-1 TRBV19 NA NA TGTGCCAGTAGGTTGGGGCGTGACACTGAAGCTTTCTTT CASRLGRDTEAFF
TRBJ2-1 TRBV24-1 NA NA TGTGCCACCAGACCCCAGGGTAGCTCCTACAATGAGCAGTTCTTC CATRPQGSSYNEQFF
TRBJ1-1 TRBV19 NA TRBD1 TGTGCCAGTAGTTCGCCTGGGATGCTGACAGGGGTTTCTGAAGCTTTCTTT CASSSPGMLTGVSEAFF
TRBJ2-1 TRBV7-8 many NA TGTGCCAGCAGCTTAGGCCCCGAGGGGCTCTTCAATGAGCAGTTCTTC CASSLGPEGLFNEQFF
TRBJ1-2 TRBV7-9 NA NA TGTGCCAGCAGCCGACAGCCGGGACCCCAGGGTGGCTACACCTTC CASSRQPGPQGGYTF
TRBJ2-3 TRBV5-6 NA TRBD2 TGTGCCAGCAGCCCTATAGCGGGGGGACACACAGATACGCAGTATTTT CASSPIAGGHTDTQYF
TRBJ2-5 TRBV6-1 NA NA TGTGCCAGCCTCGGTAGACCAACGAACCAAGAGACCCAGTACTTC CASLGRPTNQETQYF
TRBJ1-1 TRBV7-9 NA NA TGTGCCAGCAGCCTCGATCAGGGCGGAACTGAAGCTTTCTTT CASSLDQGGTEAFF
TRBJ1-5 TRBV19 NA NA TGTGCCAGTAGGGGGACTCGACCCCATCATCACCAGCATTTT CASRGTRPHHHQHF
TRBJ2-1 TRBV18 few NA TGTGCCAGCTCACCAGATTTCGTCAGGCAGTTCTTC CASSPDFVRQFF
TRBJ2-5 TRBV7-2 many TRBD1 TGTGCCAGCAGCTCCTCCGGGACAGGGAGATCGGGGCAAGAGACCCAGTACTTC CASSSSGTGRSGQETQYF
TRBJ2-1 TRBV7-3 many NA TGTGCCAGCAGCTTGGACTTCTACAATGAGCAGTTCTTC CASSLDFYNEQFF
TRBJ1-2 TRBV6-2/TRBV6-3 few NA TGTGCCAGCAGTTACCCCAGGGAGGGTGGCTACACCTTC CASSYPREGGYTF
TRBJ1-6 TRBV3-1 few NA TGTGCCAGCAGCCAAGATTGGGGTTCACCCCTCCACTTT CASSQDWGSPLHF
TRBJ2-3 TRBV4-3 many NA TGCGCCAGCAGCCAACCAGACATTCCTAGCACAGATACGCAGTATTTT CASSQPDIPSTDTQYF
TRBJ2-2 TRBV19 NA NA TGTGCCAGTAGACCCACTCAGACCTGGACCGGGGAGCTGTTTTTT CASRPTQTWTGELFF
TRBJ2-3 TRBV6-5 NA NA TGTGCCAGCAGTTCATCCATATCCAGGACAGATACGCAGTATTTT CASSSSISRTDTQYF
TRBJ1-4 TRBV7-8 few NA TGTGCCAGCAGCCCCTCGCAATGGGGAATGCGTGAAAAACTGTTTTTT CASSPSQWGMREKLFF
TRBJ2-6 TRBV7-2 many TRBD2 TGTGCCAGCAGAGCTCCCGGGACTAGCGGGACACCTCTCCAAGGGGCCAACGTCCTGACTTTC CASRAPGTSGTPLQGANVLTF
TRBJ2-3 TRBV29-1 NA TRBD1 TGCAGCGTTGAGAGATGGGACAGGGGAATCACAGATACGCAGTATTTT CSVERWDRGITDTQYF
TRBJ1-4 TRBV11-2 NA NA TGTGCCAGCAGCTTGGGGCAGAGGATCGAAAAACTGTTTTTT CASSLGQRIEKLFF
TRBJ2-7 TRBV30 NA NA TGTGCCTGGAGTGTCGGGGGGCAAAACGAGCAGTACTTC CAWSVGGQNEQYF
TRBJ2-3 TRBV29-1 many NA TGCAGCGTTGCGGAGGGTACGCAGTATTTT CSVAEGTQYF
TRBJ2-3 TRBV7-2 few NA TGTGCCAGCAGCTTACTGGTTGTCCGGGATACGCAGTATTTT CASSLLVVRDTQYF
TRBJ2-5 TRBV7-2 NA TRBD2 TGTGCCAGCAGCCTTAGCGGGAGGGCCCGGGAGACCCAGTACTTC CASSLSGRARETQYF
TRBJ1-2 TRBV7-2 many TRBD1 TGTGCCAGCAGCTTCGGAACAGGGGCGGACTATGGCTACACCTTC CASSFGTGADYGYTF
TRBJ1-1 TRBV7-8 many NA TGTGCCAGCAGCTTTAGTGCGCGGAGTAGGACTCTGAACACTGAAGCTTTCTTT CASSFSARSRTLNTEAFF
TRBJ2-3 TRBV4-3 few NA TGCGCCAGCAGCCAAGTCCCCCTACGCGATACGCAGTATTTT CASSQVPLRDTQYF
TRBJ2-3 TRBV7-8 many TRBD2 TGTGCCAGCAGCGCGGGACTACTCAGAGATACGCAGTATTTT CASSAGLLRDTQYF